This T cell receptor (beta chain) originates from a study of T-cell reconstitution after alpha-beta-depleted transplantation in children. Study observations and caveats: It was newly produced T cells that mostly accounted for T-cell counts and diversity one year after transplant.

CDR3 length: 15 residues. The V segment lost 3 bases and the J segment 3 bases; nucleotides outside the gene matches: 8. Germline assignment: CDR1 DFQATT and CDR2 SNEGSKA (reference sequence). The TCRbeta library incorporated unique molecular identifiers. Using its own MiXCR run on the PCR reads, TCRdb lists one record per CDR3 protein. There are roughly 220,000 distinct CDR3 sequences in the sample; 7% to 9% occur only once, and approximately 34% lies in the top ten. This clonotype is a singleton in its sample. Its antigen is not known. Source: PBMCs, mostly from graft donor cells, taken 360 days after TCRalphabeta/CD19-depleted stem cell transplant. The source is a male patient between 2 and 10 years old who had a stem cell transplant for acute myeloid leukemia, so the T cells may come from the graft donor. The chain uses TRBV20-1 and TRBJ2-3; 8 bases line up with TRBD1. In DNA form, the CDR3 reads TGCAGTGCTAGTCTTCCTCGGACAGGGACAGATACGCAGTATTTT. This sequence encodes CSASLPRTGTDTQYF.